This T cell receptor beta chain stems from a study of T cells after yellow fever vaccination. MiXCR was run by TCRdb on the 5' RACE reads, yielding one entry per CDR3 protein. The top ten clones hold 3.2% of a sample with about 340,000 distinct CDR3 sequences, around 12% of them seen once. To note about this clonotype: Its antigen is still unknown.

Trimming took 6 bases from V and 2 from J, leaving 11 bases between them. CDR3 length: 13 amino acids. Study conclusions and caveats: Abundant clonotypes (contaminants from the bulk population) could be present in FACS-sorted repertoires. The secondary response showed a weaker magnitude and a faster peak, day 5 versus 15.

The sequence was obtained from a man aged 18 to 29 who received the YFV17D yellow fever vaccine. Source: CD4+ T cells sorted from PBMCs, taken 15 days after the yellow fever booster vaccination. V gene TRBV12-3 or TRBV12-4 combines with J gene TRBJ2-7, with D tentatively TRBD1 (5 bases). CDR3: CASRPTDTYEQYF. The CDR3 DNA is TGTGCCAGCAGGCCGACAGATACCTACGAGCAGTACTTC.